The 2 T cell receptor beta chains listed next were all sequenced from one sample in a study of PD-1 blockade in classical Hodgkin lymphoma. The data were produced by immunoSEQ multiplex PCR, yet TCRdb's version contains in-frame clones alone and is incomplete. The table includes tens of thousands of clones, approximately 85% detected once. Brentuximab vedotin exposure varied among the patients, all of whom had relapsed after autologous stem cell transplantation. Magnetic negative selection was used to purify CD4+ T cells from PBMCs that had been thawed. Sample: CD4+ T cells from blood, taken at baseline. These receptors were obtained from a human donor with classical Hodgkin lymphoma.

This chain connects TRBV19 to TRBJ2-7; 8 positions agree with TRBD1. The CDR3 is 14 amino acids. CDR1 is LNHDA, CDR2 SQIVND, per germline (reference sequence). The V segment lost 7 bases and the J segment 7 bases; nucleotides outside the gene matches: 12. In DNA form, the CDR3 reads TGTGCCAGTAACGACAGGGGACGAGGAGGGGAGCAGTACTTC. As protein: CASNDRGRGGEQYF.

The CDR3 spells CASTPGGLPNTGELFF. The CDR3 region has the DNA TGTGCCAGCACTCCAGGGGGGCTACCGAACACCGGGGAGCTGTTTTTT. The gene calls are TRBV27 and TRBJ2-2; TRBD1 is a possible D gene (7 bases). Germline V lookup: CDR1 MNHEY, CDR2 SMNVEV (reference sequence). The V gene lost 7 bases and the J gene lost 0 bases, with 15 bases spanning the gap. The CDR3 is 16 amino acids.